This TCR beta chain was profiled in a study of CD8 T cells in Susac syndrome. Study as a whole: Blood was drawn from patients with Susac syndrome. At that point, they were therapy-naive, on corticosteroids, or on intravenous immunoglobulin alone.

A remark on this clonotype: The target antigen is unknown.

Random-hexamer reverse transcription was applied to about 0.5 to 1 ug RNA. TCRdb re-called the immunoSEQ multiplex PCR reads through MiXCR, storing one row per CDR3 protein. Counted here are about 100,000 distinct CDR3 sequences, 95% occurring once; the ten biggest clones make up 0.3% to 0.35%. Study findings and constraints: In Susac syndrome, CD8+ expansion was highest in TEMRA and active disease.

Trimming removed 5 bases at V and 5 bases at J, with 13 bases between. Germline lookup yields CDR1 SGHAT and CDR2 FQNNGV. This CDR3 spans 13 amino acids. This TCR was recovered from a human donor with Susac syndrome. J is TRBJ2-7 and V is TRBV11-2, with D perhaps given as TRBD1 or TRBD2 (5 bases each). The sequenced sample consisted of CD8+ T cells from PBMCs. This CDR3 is CASSGDRAHEQYF. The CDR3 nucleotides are TGTGCCAGCAGCGGGGACCGTGCTCACGAGCAGTACTTC.